The present TCR beta chain was sequenced within a study of blood T cell repertoires in COVID-19. At the level of the study: There were acute and convalescent COVID-19 samples, and they came from the United States, Italy and Spain.

Trimming removed 5 bases from V and 0 bases from J; junction bases left unmatched: 10. The germline V gene encodes CDR1 SGHRS and CDR2 YFSETQ. The CDR3 spans 17 residues. In the original analysis: From reference gene primer amplification, estimates of nucleated cell counts were derived. Libraries were prepared by immunoSEQ multiplex PCR; TCRdb keeps only in-frame clonotypes and omits some of them. V, J and clone size were drawn from that table, and D and trimming were deduced from the DNA. The sample yields around 240,000 clones, 70% to 85% seen once. The sample consisted of peripheral blood. This clonotype originated in a woman of 80 years or more with acute or convalescent COVID-19. V gene TRBV5-1 combines with J gene TRBJ2-7; 11 nucleotides agree with TRBD1. CDR3 loop: CASSYNRDRGFSYEQYF. The DNA for the CDR3 is TGCGCCAGCAGTTATAACCGGGACAGGGGGTTCTCCTACGAGCAGTACTTC.